These 27 T cell receptor beta chains were all obtained from the same sample, sequenced in a study of cytomegalovirus exposure and HLA in healthy donors. Both 60 Vbeta primers and 13 Jbeta primers went into the PCR. Here immunoSEQ multiplex PCR was the method, and the copy in TCRdb shows in-frame clones only, minus some. The sample consists of more than 150,000 clones, about 80% of them appearing once. Sequencing used PBMCs. The receptors here all came from a young man in good health and CMV-seronegative.

With respect to this clone: At the DNA level, this CDR3 is encoded by other sequences in the same sample as well. The DNA for the CDR3 is TGCGCCAGCAGCTTGGAGGCTAGCGGGTACAATGAGCAGTTCTTC. Translating gives CASSLEASGYNEQFF. The V gene is TRBV5-1, the J gene TRBJ2-1; TRBD2 aligns across 8 bases. CDR3 length: 15 residues. Germline V gives CDR1 SGHRS, CDR2 YFSETQ. Trimming at V came to 0 bases and at J to 4 bases, leaving 3 bases not matched to a gene.

The chain uses TRBV7-9 and TRBJ1-2, with D hard to call. Trimming shortened V by 5 bases and J by 7 bases, and 17 bases separated the two germline ends. CDR3 length equals 14 residues. The germline CDR1 and CDR2 sequences are SEHNR and FQNEAQ (reference sequence). The CDR3 DNA is TGTGCCAGCAGCCCCAATAACCGAGGTCCTGGCTACACCTTC. It codes for CASSPNNRGPGYTF.

The J gene is TRBJ2-1, the V gene TRBV7-2; 8 bases fit TRBD1. The CDR3 is 14 residues long. Germline assignment: CDR1 SGHTA and CDR2 FQGNSA. The trim removed 5 bases at V and 6 bases at J, leaving 6 bases unmatched. The CDR3 region is CASSTKTGVNEQFF. In DNA, the CDR3 is TGTGCCAGCAGCACCAAGACAGGGGTCAATGAGCAGTTCTTC.

This clone was seen only a few times. V and J are TRBV4-3 and TRBJ1-1; D gene uncertain. Germline CDR1 is LGHNA and CDR2 is YSLEER. Trimming left V 0 bases short and J 1 base short, with 9 bases between. The CDR3 extends over 15 amino acids. The DNA for the CDR3 is TGCGCCAGCAGCCAAGACCGGCCGGGGAACACTGAAGCTTTCTTT. Translating it yields CASSQDRPGNTEAFF.

This clone was counted once. This chain uses TRBV25-1 with TRBJ2-3; TRBD2 aligns across 7 bases. The CDR3 has 17 residues. CDR1 and CDR2 (germline): MGHDK, SYGVNS. V trimming: 1 base; J trimming: 7 bases; junction bases outside the gene matches: 14. The CDR3 sequence is CASSELSGGHRRYTQYF. In DNA form, the CDR3 reads TGTGCCAGCAGTGAATTATCGGGAGGCCATCGACGGTATACGCAGTATTTT.

This chain uses TRBV15 with TRBJ1-1; D gene uncertain. CDR3 size: 14 residues. Germline CDR1 reads LNHNV; CDR2 reads YYDKDF (reference sequence). V shed 2 bases and J shed 3 bases, with 10 bases lying between them. The chain's CDR3 is CATSRRRQDTEAFF. The CDR3 DNA reads as TGTGCCACCAGCAGAAGGAGGCAGGACACTGAAGCTTTCTTT.

This clone was seen a single time. The rearrangement links TRBV14 to TRBJ2-7, with D perhaps matching TRBD2 (5 bases). CDR3 size: 12 residues. The V gene lost 3 bases and the J gene lost 6 bases, with 9 bases spanning the gap. Per germline, CDR1 SGHDN and CDR2 FVKESK. The CDR3 DNA is TGTGCCAGCAGCCAGGTAGCGACCGAGCAGTACTTC. Its protein is CASSQVATEQYF.

J is TRBJ1-5 and V is TRBV5-1; 8 nucleotides line up with TRBD1. This CDR3 comprises 14 residues. V trimming: 8 bases; J trimming: 2 bases; junction bases outside the gene matches: 6. Germline V gives CDR1 SGHRS, CDR2 YFSETQ. The CDR3 nucleotides read TGCGCCAGTAAGCAGGGGGCGGGCAATCAGCCCCAGCATTTT. Residues: CASKQGAGNQPQHF.

V usage is TRBV30 and J usage is TRBJ1-2; D unclear. The CDR3 length is 14 residues. Germline V gene lookup returns CDR1 GTSNPN and CDR2 SVGIG (reference sequence). V lost 0 bases, J lost 4 bases, and 12 bases lay in between. CDR3 region: CAWSVEGWSYGYTF. The CDR3 region has the DNA TGTGCCTGGAGTGTAGAGGGTTGGAGCTATGGCTACACCTTC. Combining the CDR3 with reference TRBV30 and TRBJ1-2 gives the whole variable domain SQTIHQWPATLVQPVGSPLSLECTVEGTSNPNLYWYRQAAGRGLQLLFYSVGIGQISSEVPQNLSASRPQDRQFILSSKKLLLSDSGFYLCAWSVEGWSYGYTFGSGTRLTVV.

The chain joins TRBV27 to TRBJ2-1, with D perhaps matching TRBD2 (6 bases). CDR1 is MNHEY and CDR2 is SMNVEV in the germline V gene (reference sequence). The CDR3 totals 14 residues. V lost 5 bases, J lost 2 bases, and 10 bases lay in between. CDR3 in DNA: TGTGCCAGCAGTCGCGGGGCCGCCTACAATGAGCAGTTCTTC. It yields the protein CASSRGAAYNEQFF.

The chain uses TRBV25-1 and TRBJ2-1; TRBD1 matches 7 bases. The CDR3 totals 14 residues. The germline V gene encodes CDR1 MGHDK and CDR2 SYGVNS. V gave up 5 bases and J gave up 1 base; unmatched junction bases: 2. CDR3 residues: CASSRGLSYNEQFF. The CDR3 DNA is TGTGCCAGCAGTAGGGGGCTATCCTACAATGAGCAGTTCTTC.

The chain joins TRBV19 to TRBJ2-3, with TRBD1 matching over 9 bases. Germline V gives CDR1 LNHDA, CDR2 SQIVND (reference sequence). The length of the CDR3 is 16 residues. Germline trimming cut 1 base from V and 6 bases from J; bases unmatched to any gene: 8. The CDR3 region has the DNA TGTGCCAGTAGTATAGCCGGGACAGGGAATTGGGATACGCAGTATTTT. This codes for CASSIAGTGNWDTQYF.

This chain links TRBV18 with TRBJ1-1; no clear D. The V gene lost 0 bases and the J gene lost 0 bases, with 11 bases spanning the gap. This CDR3 region has 16 residues. Germline CDR1 reads KGHSH; CDR2 reads LQKENI. CDR3 nucleotide sequence: TGTGCCAGCTCACCACCGATAGCGCCCATGAACACTGAAGCTTTCTTT. It yields the protein CASSPPIAPMNTEAFF.

The genes are TRBV18 and TRBJ1-5; TRBD1 agrees at 9 bases. The length of the CDR3 is 15 residues. The V gene's germline CDR1 is KGHSH and CDR2 LQKENI. With 3 bases clipped from V and 7 bases from J, the junction kept 7 bases outside the gene matches. CDR3 protein: CASSPSTGGYQPQHF. The CDR3 DNA reads TGTGCCAGCTCACCTTCGACAGGGGGATACCAGCCCCAGCATTTT.

The rearrangement joins TRBV9 to TRBJ1-1; weak D call: TRBD1 (5 bases). Germline V gives CDR1 SGDLS, CDR2 YYNGEE. V lost 0 bases and J lost 3, with 9 bases in between. The CDR3 totals 14 residues. The CDR3 DNA sequence: TGTGCCAGCAGCGTAGGACAGTCCTACACTGAAGCTTTCTTT. The encoded protein is CASSVGQSYTEAFF. Complete variable domain (other parts from reference TRBV9 and TRBJ1-1): DSGVTQTPKHLITATGQRVTLRCSPRSGDLSVYWYQQSLDQGLQFLIQYYNGEERAKGNILERFSAQQFPDLHSELNLSSLELGDSALYFCASSVGQSYTEAFFGQGTRLTVV.

The chain combines TRBV2 with TRBJ2-1; no firm D call. The CDR3 consists of 11 residues. Germline CDR1 SNHLY, CDR2 FYNNEI. V was shortened by 4 bases and J by 6 bases, with 4 bases between the two germline ends. CDR3 in DNA: TGTGCCAGCAGTGCCAGCAATGAGCAGTTCTTC. This translates into CASSASNEQFF.

This clone was seen only a few times. This chain uses TRBV7-9 with TRBJ1-2, with TRBD1 matching over 8 bases. The CDR3 covers 16 residues. After removal of 5 bases from V and 1 base from J, the junction contained 9 bases not matched to a gene. The V gene's germline CDR1 is SEHNR and CDR2 FQNEAQ (reference sequence). The chain's CDR3 is CASSPNRGQDNYGYTF. The CDR3 DNA sequence: TGTGCCAGCAGCCCCAACCGGGGACAGGATAACTATGGCTACACCTTC.

The chain uses TRBV9 and TRBJ2-5, with 8 bases aligning to TRBD2. From germline, CDR1 is SGDLS and CDR2 YYNGEE. This CDR3 has 14 residues. J was trimmed by 5 bases and V by 3 bases; bases with no gene match: 6. The DNA for the CDR3 is TGTGCCAGCAGCGGTCAACTAGCGGCGGAGACCCAGTACTTC. It encodes CASSGQLAAETQYF.

In this sample, this clone turned up a few times. The chain recombines TRBV29-1 with TRBJ2-1; no definite D call. This CDR3 spans 13 amino acids. CDR1 and CDR2 (germline): SQVTM, ANQGSEA. Trimming cost V 4 bases and J 6 bases, with 13 bases left between them. CDR3 sequence (DNA): TGCAGCGTTGTTACTTACGCAAGCAATGAGCAGTTCTTC. It codes for CSVVTYASNEQFF.

The rearrangement joins TRBV7-2 to TRBJ2-7; 11 bases map to TRBD2. This CDR3 spans 15 amino acids. Per germline, CDR1 SGHTA and CDR2 FQGNSA. The V and J ends lost 0 bases and 4 bases, in that order; junction bases with no gene match: 2. The CDR3 is CASSLASGGVYEQYF. The CDR3 nucleotides are TGTGCCAGCAGCTTAGCTAGCGGGGGGGTTTACGAGCAGTACTTC.

This chain connects TRBV11-2 to TRBJ2-5; D ambiguous. Germline CDR1 reads SGHAT; CDR2 reads FQNNGV. This CDR3 has 11 residues. V shed 5 bases and J shed 5 bases, with 6 bases lying between them. CDR3 sequence reads: CASSVRETQYF. The DNA of the CDR3 is TGTGCCAGCAGCGTTCGGGAGACCCAGTACTTC.

The chain combines TRBV7-8 with TRBJ2-1, with 8 bases aligning to TRBD2. The CDR3 runs 16 residues. Germline CDR1 and CDR2: SGHVS and FQNEAQ. The V segment lost 1 base and the J segment 7 bases; nucleotides outside the gene matches: 9. CDR3 in amino acids: CASSLVVTGGPNEQFF. CDR3 DNA sequence: TGTGCCAGCAGCTTAGTAGTGACGGGGGGGCCGAATGAGCAGTTCTTC.

CDR3 sequence: CASRGLAGVYEQYF. In DNA form, the CDR3 reads TGTGCCAGCAGGGGACTAGCGGGGGTCTACGAGCAGTACTTC. The chain has TRBV6-1 and TRBJ2-7; TRBD2 matches at 14 bases. Germline assignment: CDR1 MNHNS and CDR2 SASEGT. This CDR3 contains 14 residues. Trimming cost V 6 bases and J 3 bases; bases outside gene matches: 1.

The chain joins TRBV7-3 to TRBJ2-1; D is perhaps TRBD2 (5 bases). The germline V gene has CDR1 SGHTA and CDR2 FQGTGA. This CDR3 is built from 12 residues. The V end was cut by 6 bases, the J end by 16 bases, with 19 bases between. The CDR3 coding sequence is TGTGCCAGCAGATCGGGATTTGGTCCACTTTTCTTC. Protein: CASRSGFGPLFF. The full variable domain, completed using reference TRBV7-3 and TRBJ2-1, is GAGVSQTPSNKVTEKGKYVELRCDPISGHTALYWYRQSLGQGPEFLIYFQGTGAADDSGLPNDRFFAVRPEGSVSTLKIQRTERGDSAVYLCASRSGFGPLFFGPGTRLTVL.

The chain combines TRBV15 with TRBJ1-5, with a possible D match to TRBD1 (5 bases). V lost 3 bases and J 1 base, leaving 7 bases between the germline ends. The V gene's germline CDR1 is LNHNV and CDR2 YYDKDF (reference sequence). The CDR3 is 14 amino acids. CDR3 DNA sequence: TGTGCCACCAGCAGCAGGGTGAGCAATCAGCCCCAGCATTTT. This translates into CATSSRVSNQPQHF.

This clone was seen more than once but under ten times. The gene calls are TRBV4-3 and TRBJ1-2; 9 bases are a match to TRBD1. Losses at the gene ends were 4 bases for V and 2 bases for J; bases not matched to a gene: 8. The CDR3 length is 16 residues. Germline V gene lookup returns CDR1 LGHNA and CDR2 YSLEER. CDR3 in amino acids: CASSRKDRGPNYGYTF. CDR3 DNA sequence: TGCGCCAGCAGCCGAAAGGACAGGGGACCCAACTATGGCTACACCTTC.

This clone was recorded a few times. This CDR3 is CAWSVGTGNYGYTF. CDR3 coding DNA: TGTGCCTGGAGTGTTGGGACAGGGAACTATGGCTACACCTTC. The chain couples TRBV30 to TRBJ1-2, with 9 nucleotides matching TRBD1. The CDR3 has 14 amino acids. Germline V lookup: CDR1 GTSNPN, CDR2 SVGIG (reference sequence). V lost 0 bases, J lost 2 bases, and 1 base stayed unmatched.